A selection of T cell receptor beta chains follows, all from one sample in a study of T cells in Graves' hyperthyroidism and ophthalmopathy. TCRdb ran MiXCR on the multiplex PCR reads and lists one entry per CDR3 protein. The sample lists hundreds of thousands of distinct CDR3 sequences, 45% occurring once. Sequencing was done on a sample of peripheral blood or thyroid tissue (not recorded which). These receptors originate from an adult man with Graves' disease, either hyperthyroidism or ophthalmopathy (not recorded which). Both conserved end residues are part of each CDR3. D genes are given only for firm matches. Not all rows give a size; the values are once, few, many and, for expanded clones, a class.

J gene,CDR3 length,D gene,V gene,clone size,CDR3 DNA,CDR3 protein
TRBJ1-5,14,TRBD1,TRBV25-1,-,TGTGCCAGCAGCCCCAGGGGGTACAATCAGCCCCAGCATTTT,CASSPRGYNQPQHF
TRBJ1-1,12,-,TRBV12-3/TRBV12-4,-,TGTGCCAGCAGTTTTAGGGCCACTGAAGCTTTCTTT,CASSFRATEAFF
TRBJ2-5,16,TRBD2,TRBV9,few,TGTGCCAGCAGCCCGCGGGGGGGTTTGTACCAAGAGACCCAGTACTTC,CASSPRGGLYQETQYF
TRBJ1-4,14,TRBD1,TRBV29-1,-,TGCAGCGTTGAAGATTACGGGACAGAAGAAAAACTGTTTTTT,CSVEDYGTEEKLFF
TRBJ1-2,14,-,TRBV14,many,TGTGCCAGCAGCGAGGACAGTCGGTACTATGGCTACACCTTC,CASSEDSRYYGYTF
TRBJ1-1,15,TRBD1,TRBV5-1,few,TGCGCCAGCAGCATCTCAGGGGGGGAGAACACTGAAGCTTTCTTT,CASSISGGENTEAFF
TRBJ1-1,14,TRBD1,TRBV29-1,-,TGCAGCGTGGCAGGGGGCTGGGCGAACACTGAAGCTTTCTTT,CSVAGGWANTEAFF
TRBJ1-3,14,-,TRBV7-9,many,TGTGCCAGCAGCCGGGCCCGCTCTGGAAACACCATATATTTT,CASSRARSGNTIYF
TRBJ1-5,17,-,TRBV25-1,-,TGTGCCAGCAGCCTGACGTTGGGACGAGTTCTCAATCAGCCCCAGCATTTT,CASSLTLGRVLNQPQHF
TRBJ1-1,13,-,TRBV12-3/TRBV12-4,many,TGTGCCAGCAGCGAGCCTCGAAAGCCTGAAGCTTTCTTT,CASSEPRKPEAFF
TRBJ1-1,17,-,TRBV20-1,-,TGCAGTGCTACGGCGATGTCGGGACAAAACGTGAACACTGAAGCTTTCTTT,CSATAMSGQNVNTEAFF
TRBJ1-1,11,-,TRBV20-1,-,TGCAGTGCTTTGGCGGGGACTGAAGCTTTCTTT,CSALAGTEAFF
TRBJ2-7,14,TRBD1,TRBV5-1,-,TGTGCCAGCAGGGAACCAGGGGGAACCTACGAGCAGTACTTC,CASREPGGTYEQYF
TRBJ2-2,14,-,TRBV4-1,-,TGCGCCAGCAGCCAGACGGTGAACACCGGGGAGCTGTTTTTT,CASSQTVNTGELFF
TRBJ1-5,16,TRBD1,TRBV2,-,TGTGCCAGCAGTGACCTACCTACAGGGGGCGGTCAGCCCCAGCATTTT,CASSDLPTGGGQPQHF
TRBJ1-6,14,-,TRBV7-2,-,TGTGCCAGCAGCTTTGGGGTCGATAATTCACCCCTCCACTTT,CASSFGVDNSPLHF
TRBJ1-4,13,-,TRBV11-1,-,TGTGCCAGCAGCGTCCGTACGAGGGAAAAACTGTTTTTT,CASSVRTREKLFF
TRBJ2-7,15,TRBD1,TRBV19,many,TGTGCCAGTAGCAGCGTCCTGGGACAGGGCTACGAGCAGTACTTC,CASSSVLGQGYEQYF
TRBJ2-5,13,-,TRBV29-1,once,TGCAGCGTTGCTAGTGGTACCGGCGAGACCCAGTACTTC,CSVASGTGETQYF
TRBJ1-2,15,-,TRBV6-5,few,TGTGCCAGCAGTTACTCGCGGGTGGTGAGGTCTGGCTACACCTTC,CASSYSRVVRSGYTF
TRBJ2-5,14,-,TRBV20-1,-,TGCAGTGTGGGGGGGCAGGGGGGTGAAGAGACCCAGTACTTC,CSVGGQGGEETQYF
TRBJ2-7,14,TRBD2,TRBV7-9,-,TGTGCCAGCAGCGAGGGCCCTAGCGGATACGAGCAGTACTTC,CASSEGPSGYEQYF
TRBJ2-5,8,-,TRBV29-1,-,TGCAGCGCTGAGACCCAGTACTTC,CSAETQYF
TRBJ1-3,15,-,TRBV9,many,TGTGCCAGCAGCGTATCGGGGGGGCCTGGAAACACCATATATTTT,CASSVSGGPGNTIYF
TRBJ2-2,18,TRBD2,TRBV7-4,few,TGTGCCAGCAGCTTAGAGCCCACTAGCGGGGCTGACACCGGGGAGCTGTTTTTT,CASSLEPTSGADTGELFF
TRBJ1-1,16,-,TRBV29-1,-,TGCAGCGTTGACGGATTGGGGCAGGGTGTTAGCACTGAAGCTTTCTTT,CSVDGLGQGVSTEAFF
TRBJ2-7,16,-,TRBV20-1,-,TGCAGTGCTAGGGGGTCCGGGACGGACCTTTCCTACGAGCAGTACTTC,CSARGSGTDLSYEQYF
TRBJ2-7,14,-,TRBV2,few,TGTGCCAGCAGCTTCCCCTCGACGGCATACGAGCAGTACTTC,CASSFPSTAYEQYF
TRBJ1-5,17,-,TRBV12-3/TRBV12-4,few,TGTGCCAGCAGTTTAGAGGGAGGGGGATATAGCAATCAGCCCCAGCATTTT,CASSLEGGGYSNQPQHF
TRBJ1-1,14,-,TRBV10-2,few,TGTGCCAGCAGTTCCTGGATCGAAGGCACTGAAGCTTTCTTT,CASSSWIEGTEAFF
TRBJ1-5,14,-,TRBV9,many,TGTGCCAGCAGCGTAGCTCCGGGGAATCAGCCCCAGCATTTT,CASSVAPGNQPQHF
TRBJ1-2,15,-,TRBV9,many,TGTGCCAGCAGCTCCTCGGGTAACGAGGAGTATGGCTACACCTTC,CASSSSGNEEYGYTF
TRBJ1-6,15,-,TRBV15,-,TGTGCCACCAGCAGAGTCGGCAGGGATAATTCACCCCTCCACTTT,CATSRVGRDNSPLHF
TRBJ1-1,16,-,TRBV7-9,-,TGTGCCAGCAGCACCATACAGGGTGGAGGTGGCACTGAAGCTTTCTTT,CASSTIQGGGGTEAFF
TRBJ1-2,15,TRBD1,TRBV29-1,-,TGCAGCTTAACTACCCAGGACAGGGGGCGTAGGGGCTACACCTTC,CSLTTQDRGRRGYTF
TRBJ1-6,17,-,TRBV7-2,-,TGTGCCAGCAGCTTAACCCTACAAAGCTCCTATAATTCACCCCTCCACTTT,CASSLTLQSSYNSPLHF
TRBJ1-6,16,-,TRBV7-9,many,TGTGCCAGCAGCTTAGCCTCCGGGGGACATAATTCACCCCTCCACTTT,CASSLASGGHNSPLHF
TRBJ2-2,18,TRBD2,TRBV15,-,TGTGCCACCAGCAGAGATTCCCCCGGGGGGGCTGGGACCGGGGAGCTGTTTTTT,CATSRDSPGGAGTGELFF
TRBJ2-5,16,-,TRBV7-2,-,TGTGCCAGCAGCCAAGGTTCGGCAGGGCTGACAGAGACCCAGTACTTC,CASSQGSAGLTETQYF
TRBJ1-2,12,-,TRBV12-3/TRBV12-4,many,TGTGCCAGCAGTTTCCCCACAGGTGGCTACACCTTC,CASSFPTGGYTF
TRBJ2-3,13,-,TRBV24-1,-,TGTGCCACCAGTGATCCGGGGACAGATACGCAGTATTTT,CATSDPGTDTQYF
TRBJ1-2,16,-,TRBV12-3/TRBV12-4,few,TGTGCCAGCAGTTTAATTGTCACACGGTCCCCTACCGGCTACACCTTC,CASSLIVTRSPTGYTF
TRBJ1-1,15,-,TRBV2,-,TGTGCCAGCAGTCTCTCCCTGGGTCTGAACACTGAAGCTTTCTTT,CASSLSLGLNTEAFF
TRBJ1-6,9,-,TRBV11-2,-,TGTGCCAGCAGCGCGGACCTCCACTTT,CASSADLHF
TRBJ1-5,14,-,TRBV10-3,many,TGTGCCATCAGTGACGGGTCCGAGTATCAGCCCCAGCATTTT,CAISDGSEYQPQHF
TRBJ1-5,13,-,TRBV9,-,TGTGCCAGCAGCGTAGGTAGCAATCAGCCCCGGCATTTT,CASSVGSNQPRHF
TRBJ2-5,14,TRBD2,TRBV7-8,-,TGTGCCAGCAGCTTAGTACTAGCGAGGGAGACCCAGTACTTC,CASSLVLARETQYF
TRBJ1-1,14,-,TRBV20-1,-,TGCAGTGCTAGCGCTGCAAATATGAACACTGAAGCTTTCTTT,CSASAANMNTEAFF
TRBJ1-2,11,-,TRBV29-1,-,TGCAGCGGACAGGACTACTATGGCTACACCTTC,CSGQDYYGYTF
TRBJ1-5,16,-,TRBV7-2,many,TGTGCCAGCAGCTTAGGTCCCCGGACACACGATCAGCCCCAGCATTTT,CASSLGPRTHDQPQHF
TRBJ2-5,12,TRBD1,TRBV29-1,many,TGCAGCGTTGAGGGACAGCAAGAGACCCAGTACTTC,CSVEGQQETQYF
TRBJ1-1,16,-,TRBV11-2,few,TGTGCCAGCAGCTTGGATTCCCAGGTCATGAACACTGAAGCTTTCTTT,CASSLDSQVMNTEAFF